This note documents a single TCR beta chain sequence. Its antigen is currently unknown. Per the germline V gene, CDR1 is SGHTA and CDR2 is FQGNSA. The J segment lost 1 base and the V segment lost 4 bases, leaving 8 bases of the junction unmatched. CDR3 length: 16 amino acids. The source of the sample is a study of T-cell reconstitution after alpha-beta-depleted transplantation in children. Preparation of the TCRbeta library was carried out with unique molecular identifiers. In TCRdb, the PCR reads were re-called with MiXCR into one record per CDR3 protein. The sample holds roughly 50,000 distinct CDR3 sequences; 44% are singletons and the top ten take 95% to 98%. General study results and limits: Newly generated T cells supplied most T-cell counts and diversity one year post-transplant. Several hundred expanded graft clones reportedly were the source of alpha-beta T cells about two months after transplant. Surviving recipient T cells and intrathymic progenitors accounted for some patients' high TCRbeta diversity at day 60.

The TCR comes from a male patient younger than 18 who had a stem cell transplant for acute lymphoblastic leukemia, so the T cells may come from the graft donor. The sample in question was PBMCs, mostly from graft donor cells, obtained 360 days after TCRalphabeta/CD19-depleted stem cell transplant. V usage is TRBV7-2 and J usage is TRBJ1-1; 8 bases match TRBD1. The CDR3, as DNA: TGTGCCAGCAGCTCGGGGACAGGTATACGGAACACTGAAGCTTTCTTT. It translates to CASSSGTGIRNTEAFF. The full variable domain, completed using reference TRBV7-2 and TRBJ1-1, is GAGVSQSPSNKVTEKGKDVELRCDPISGHTALYWYRQSLGQGLEFLIYFQGNSAPDKSGLPSDRFSAERTGGSVSTLTIQRTQQEDSAVYLCASSSGTGIRNTEAFFGQGTRLTVV.